The clone carrying this T cell receptor beta chain came up many times. Its specificity is not known. RNA transcripts were the source from which TCR beta CDR3 regions were amplified. Investigators did first-round RT-PCR with HTBI primers, then second-round multiplex PCR. In TCRdb, the multiplex PCR reads were re-called with MiXCR into one record per CDR3 protein. Here the sample spans a few hundred thousand distinct CDR3 sequences, 17% being singletons. The source of the sample is a study of Graves' ophthalmopathy and Graves' hyperthyroidism. Study-wide results and limits: Most expanded clonotypes in thyroid above 0.001 frequency also showed up in blood.

Germline-derived CDR1 and CDR2 are LGHDT and YNNKEL (reference sequence). V dropped 3 bases and J dropped 2 bases, with 7 bases sitting between them. The CDR3 is 13 residues long. Stable hyperthyroidism meant no progression to ophthalmopathy within 18 months of follow-up. Aged 18 to 65, hyperthyroidism patients had new diagnoses of under 2 months' duration. The sequence was obtained from an adult woman with stable Graves' hyperthyroidism. The chain couples TRBV3-1 to TRBJ2-5; perhaps TRBD2 as D (6 bases). Sequenced: peripheral blood. CDR3 in DNA: TGTGCCAGCAGCCACGCGGGGCAAGAGACCCAGTACTTC. As protein: CASSHAGQETQYF.